These 26 T cell receptor beta chains were sequenced from one sample in a study of blood T cell repertoires in acute mononucleosis. Study-level points and caveats: GLC-BM selection appeared to involve both TCR alpha and beta chains.

Time point of the sample: acute infectious mononucleosis, at clinical presentation within 2 weeks of symptom onset (visit 1). Data came from immunoSEQ multiplex PCR; TCRdb stores just in-frame clones and leaves some out. Among around 1,400 clones listed, 25% to 30% were seen once. Sequences were derived from EBV GLC epitope tetramer+ CD8+ T cells sorted from PBMCs, sampled during acute infectious mononucleosis. Subset indicated: CD8 T cells binding tetramer with EBV BMLF1 280-288 peptide (GLC-BM). These receptor sequences come from a young woman with infectious mononucleosis caused by EBV.

This clone has more than one count but fewer than ten. A read error likely explains this, since a far larger clone differs by one base. The sample holds other DNA sequences that translate to the same CDR3. The chain combines TRBV18 with TRBJ2-1; no reliable D call. The CDR3 spans 13 residues. Deletions cut 8 bases from V and 8 bases from J, with 16 bases between. The germline V gene encodes CDR1 KGHSH and CDR2 LQKENI. The chain's CDR3 is CASSVAGGDEQFF. DNA for the CDR3: TGTGCCAGCAGCGTAGCAGGTGGGGATGAGCAGTTCTTC.

This clone was detected ten times or more. The rearrangement links TRBV14 to TRBJ2-7; 12 bases match TRBD2. The CDR3 runs 15 residues. The germline V gene has CDR1 SGHDN and CDR2 FVKESK. V lost 5 bases to trimming and J lost 4 bases; unmatched junction nucleotides: 6. In DNA, the CDR3 is TGTGCCAGCAGCTCGACTAGCGGGAGTATTTACGAGCAGTACTTC. Its translation: CASSSTSGSIYEQYF.

This clone occurred a few times. A far larger clone is just one base off, so this is likely a read error. Other DNA sequences from this sample encode an identical CDR3 as well. This rearrangement joins TRBV13 to TRBJ2-1; the D is unclear. V lost 5 bases, J lost 8 bases, and 13 bases lay in between. The CDR3 totals 13 residues. Germline CDR1 PRHDT, CDR2 FYEKMQ (reference sequence). In nucleotides, the CDR3 is TGTGCCAGCAGCGTAGCAGGTGGGGATGAGCAGTTCTTC. Amino acids: CASSVAGGDEQFF.

This clone came up a few times. The likely explanation is a read error, given a far larger clone one base away. The chain has TRBV9 and TRBJ2-4; maybe TRBD2 (6 bases). Gene TRBJ2-1 matches the end of the DNA better, so the J call may be wrong. Germline V CDR1 and CDR2: SGDLS, YYNGEE. There are 13 residues in the CDR3. The DNA of the CDR3 is TGTGCCATCAGCGTAGCTGGAGGGGATGAGCAGTTCTTC. It translates to CAISVAGGDEQFF.

Points on this clone: Since a far larger clone is one base different, this is likely a read error. The chain joins TRBV7-2 to TRBJ2-7; D is uncertain. This CDR3 is built from 15 residues. Germline assignment: CDR1 SGHTA and CDR2 FQGNSA. With 7 bases removed from V and 6 bases from J, the gap between germline ends came to 22 bases. This CDR3 is CASNLVQILPGEQYF. CDR3 DNA: TGTGCCAGCAACCTGGTACAGATCCTGCCGGGCGAGCAGTACTTC.

This clone was seen more than once but under ten times. V is TRBV29-1 and J is TRBJ1-1, with a possible D match to TRBD1 (5 bases). Germline V gives CDR1 SQVTM, CDR2 ANQGSEA. This CDR3 is 13 amino acids long. Trimming removed 6 bases from V and 1 base from J, with 12 bases in between. For the CDR3, the DNA is TGCAGCGTGGTGGTACAGGCGAACACTGAAGCTTTCTTT. It is translated as CSVVVQANTEAFF. Using reference TRBV29-1 and TRBJ1-1 for the parts outside the CDR3, the full variable domain is SAVISQKPSRDICQRGTSLTIQCQVDSQVTMMFWYRQQPGQSLTLIATANQGSEATYESGFVIDKFPISRPNLTFSTLTVSNMSPEDSSIYLCSVVVQANTEAFFGQGTRLTVV.

This clone was recorded at least ten times. The rearrangement uses TRBV29-1 and TRBJ2-4; 7 bases align to TRBD1. The end of the DNA aligns better with TRBJ2-7, so the J call may be wrong. The germline CDR1 and CDR2 sequences are SQVTM and ANQGSEA. The CDR3 has 14 amino acids. DNA of the CDR3: TGCAGCGTCGCATCGACAGGGTTGACCTACGAGCAGTACTTC. This sequence encodes CSVASTGLTYEQYF.

This clone has just a few counts. This sequence is one base from a far larger clone and is likely a read error. V is TRBV25-1 and J is TRBJ1-1, with a weak D call TRBD1 (5 bases). The CDR3 runs to 14 residues. V was pared by 4 bases and J by 5 bases, with 14 bases between. Germline V lookup: CDR1 MGHDK, CDR2 SYGVNS. The CDR3 coding sequence is TGTGCCAGCAGTGGGGAGAGGGGAGTTACTGAAGCTTTCTTT. Translating gives CASSGERGVTEAFF.

This clone has a count of ten or more. The chain employs TRBV6-4 and TRBJ2-1; TRBD1 aligns across 8 bases. The CDR3 length is 14 residues. The J segment lost 6 bases and the V segment lost 5 bases, leaving 6 bases of the junction unmatched. From germline, CDR1 is MRHNA and CDR2 SNTAGT. In DNA, the CDR3 is TGTGCCAGCAGTCCTTCAACAGGGGGCAATGAGCAGTTCTTC. Its translation is CASSPSTGGNEQFF.

Ten or more counts support this clone. The chain combines TRBV5-5 with TRBJ2-3; 11 positions agree with TRBD2. Trimming removed 4 bases from V and 5 bases from J; junction bases left unmatched: 6. The length of the CDR3 is 15 residues. Looked up from germline, CDR1 is SGHKS and CDR2 is YYEKEE (reference sequence). Here the CDR3 DNA reads TGTGCCAGCAGCGAACTAGCGGGAGTGGGAGATACGCAGTATTTT. Translated, it gives CASSELAGVGDTQYF. Drawing the rest from reference TRBV5-5 and TRBJ2-3, the complete variable domain is DAGVTQSPTHLIKTRGQQVTLRCSPISGHKSVSWYQQVLGQGPQFIFQYYEKEERGRGNFPDRFSARQFPNYSSELNVNALLLGDSALYLCASSELAGVGDTQYFGPGTRLTVL.

This clone was detected only a few times. The chain carries TRBV27 and TRBJ2-7; the D gene is possibly TRBD1 (5 bases). In germline, CDR1 is MNHEY, CDR2 SMNVEV (reference sequence). The CDR3 contains 14 residues. With 3 bases removed from V and 0 bases from J, the gap between germline ends came to 9 bases. The CDR3 region has the DNA TGTGCCAGCAGTTTTCAGGGAAACTCCTACGAGCAGTACTTC. It codes for CASSFQGNSYEQYF.

This clone was seen a few times. A clone one base away is much larger, so this may be a read error. The chain has TRBV18 and TRBJ2-1, with 8 bases fitting TRBD2. V shed 8 bases and J 8 bases; nucleotides not matched to a gene: 14. This CDR3 region has 15 residues. From germline, CDR1 is KGHSH and CDR2 LQKENI. CDR3 region: CASSPTSGSVYEQFF. CDR3 in DNA: TGTGCCAGCAGCCCGACCAGCGGGAGTGTCTATGAGCAGTTCTTC.

This clone was counted many times. This chain connects TRBV9 to TRBJ2-1, with D perhaps matching TRBD1 (6 bases). V was pared by 7 bases and J by 7 bases, with 15 bases between. The CDR3 is 13 residues long. The germline V gene has CDR1 SGDLS and CDR2 YYNGEE. The CDR3 coding sequence is TGTGCCAGCGAAGCTCCACAGGGTAATGAGCAGTTCTTC. This encodes CASEAPQGNEQFF.

This clone has ten or more counts. A far larger clone differs by one base, so this is likely a read error. In the same sample, other DNA sequences code for this CDR3. The V call is TRBV5-1, the J call TRBJ2-5; D is perhaps TRBD2 (5 bases). This CDR3 has 16 amino acids. The germline CDR1 and CDR2 sequences are SGHRS and YFSETQ. V lost 1 base, J lost 8 bases, and 21 bases lay in between. As DNA, the CDR3 is TGCGCCAGCAGCTTGAGGAGCGGCATTGCCCCCAGAACCCAGTACTTC. Residues: CASSLRSGIAPRTQYF.

With respect to this clone: This may come from a read error, since a much larger clone is one base off. Other DNA sequences in the sample encode the same CDR3. The chain uses TRBV9 and TRBJ2-7; 12 nucleotides line up with TRBD2. The V gene end was trimmed by 4 bases and the J gene end by 3 bases; junction bases not matched to a gene: 5. In germline, CDR1 is SGDLS, CDR2 YYNGEE. CDR3 length equals 15 residues. CDR3 region: CASSSTSGSIYEQYF. DNA of the CDR3: TGTGCCAGCAGCTCGACTAGCGGGAGTATCTACGAGCAGTACTTC.

This clone appeared a single time. Other DNA sequences in the same sample also yield this CDR3. The CDR3, as DNA: TGCAGCGTCGGGACAGTGGTCACTAATGAAAAACTGTTTTTT. This sequence encodes CSVGTVVTNEKLFF. The J gene is TRBJ1-4, the V gene TRBV29-1, with TRBD1 matching over 7 bases. This CDR3 is 14 amino acids long. Germline CDR1 is SQVTM and CDR2 is ANQGSEA. V shed 6 bases and J 2 bases; nucleotides not matched to a gene: 6.

This chain joins TRBV7-3 and TRBJ1-1; D not certain. With 5 bases removed from V and 0 bases from J, the gap between germline ends came to 4 bases. Germline V gene sequence: CDR1 SGHTA, CDR2 FQGTGA. The CDR3 totals 12 residues. The CDR3 region is CASSPMNTEAFF. The CDR3 nucleotides are TGTGCCAGCAGCCCGATGAACACTGAAGCTTTCTTT.

This clone appeared a few times. A read error is the likely source, as a far larger clone sits one nucleotide away. The gene calls are TRBV5-6 and TRBJ2-3; 10 bases map to TRBD1. CDR1 SGHDT and CDR2 YYEEEE come from the germline V gene. The trim removed 4 bases at V and 2 bases at J, leaving 7 bases unmatched. This CDR3 contains 16 residues. The CDR3 DNA sequence: TGTGCCAGCAGCACCGGGACAGGGGCCCTCACAGATACGCAGTATTTT. Protein sequence: CASSTGTGALTDTQYF.

This clone was observed a single time. This likely reflects a read error, since a far larger clone is one base away. The rearrangement uses TRBV9 and TRBJ2-4; TRBD2 aligns across 8 bases. The DNA matches TRBJ2-1 better at its end, which makes the J call doubtful. The CDR3 length is 15 residues. The germline CDR1 and CDR2 sequences are SGDLS and YYNGEE. CDR3 sequence reads: CASSPTSGSVYEQFF. In DNA, the CDR3 is TGTGCCAGCAGCCCGACCAGCGGGAGTGTCTATGAGCAGTTCTTC.

This clone turned up a few times. A far bigger clonotype differs at one base, so this is likely a read error. The chain links TRBV27 to TRBJ2-7, with D hard to call. The end of the DNA aligns better with TRBJ2-1, so the J call may be wrong. The CDR3 has 13 amino acids. Germline CDR1 and CDR2: MNHEY and SMNVEV (reference sequence). The CDR3 DNA follows: TGTGCCAGCAGTTTAGGGCCCGCCTACGAGCAGTTCTTC. This translates into CASSLGPAYEQFF.

This clone was seen ten or more times. The V call is TRBV6-1, the J call TRBJ2-1; D perhaps matches TRBD1 (6 bases). V was cut by 5 bases and J by 9 bases, with 20 bases left in between. In germline, CDR1 is MNHNS, CDR2 SASEGT. This CDR3 comprises 15 residues. CDR3 DNA: TGTGCCAGCAGTTTGACCCCGACAGGAGTCGGTGAGCAGTTCTTC. It specifies CASSLTPTGVGEQFF.

In regard to this clone: A much larger clone sits a single nucleotide away, making a read error possible. This rearrangement joins TRBV7-3 to TRBJ2-1, with 7 bases aligning to TRBD2. Germline CDR1 SGHTA, CDR2 FQGTGA. The ends lost 4 bases at V and 5 bases at J; junction bases unmatched: 2. This CDR3 contains 13 residues. The CDR3 spells CASSWRENNEQFF. The CDR3 nucleotides are TGTGCCAGCAGCTGGCGGGAGAACAATGAGCAGTTCTTC.

The chain is built from TRBV29-1 and TRBJ1-4, with TRBD1 matching over 10 bases. V was clipped by 6 bases and J by 9 bases; unmatched bases: 10. The CDR3 extends over 14 amino acids. Per the germline V gene, CDR1 is SQVTM and CDR2 is ANQGSEA. CDR3 region: CSVGTGALMKKLFF. CDR3 coding DNA: TGCAGCGTCGGGACAGGGGCACTAATGAAAAAACTGTTTTTT.

In regard to this clone: This may be a read error: a much more frequent sequence differs by one nucleotide. The chain employs TRBV14 and TRBJ2-1; D is uncertain. With 6 bases removed from V and 4 bases from J, the gap between germline ends came to 19 bases. This CDR3 has 16 residues. Germline CDR1 SGHDN, CDR2 FVKESK. CDR3 bases: TGTGCCAGCAGTGTAAGTGGGGAAACCTTTTACAATGAGCAGTTCTTC. It translates to CASSVSGETFYNEQFF.

Concerning this clone itself: The junction departs from the called germline gene at one end, perhaps through a read error. The chain has TRBV9 and TRBJ2-1; 8 bases match TRBD2. The CDR3 totals 13 residues. Germline V gene lookup returns CDR1 SGDLS and CDR2 YYNGEE. CDR3 amino acids: CGSCVAGGDEQFF. CDR3 DNA sequence: TGTGGCAGCTGCGTAGCCGGGGGGGATGAGCAGTTCTTC.

With regard to this clone: A single base is all that separates this from a far larger clone, so a read error is likely. V and J are TRBV5-1 and TRBJ2-1; no reliable D call. From germline, CDR1 is SGHRS and CDR2 YFSETQ. The V and J ends lost 0 bases and 10 bases respectively, with 17 bases between them. The CDR3 has 15 residues. The CDR3 sequence is CASSLAKKGAEEQFF. DNA for the CDR3: TGCGCCAGCAGCTTGGCCAAAAAGGGTGCGGAGGAGCAGTTCTTC.